This entry concerns a single T cell receptor (beta chain). Its antigen is currently unknown. These data belong to a study of shared clonotypes between healthy human individuals. General observations from the study: Only blood samples were collected, and tissue repertoires likely differ.

There were only Caucasian adults among the donors, and all lived in Nashville, Tennessee. The germline V gene has CDR1 KGHSH and CDR2 LQKENI. V lost 2 bases and J 1 base, leaving 8 bases between the germline ends. The CDR3 has 14 residues. Some clones are missing from TCRdb's copy, which holds only in-frame ones; the method was immunoSEQ multiplex PCR. The repertoire holds about a million clones, roughly 75% seen once, with around 1.5% in the top ten. The TCR comes from a man between 18 and 35 years old in good health. The sequenced sample was memory CD4+ T cells sorted from blood. Subset: CD45RA-negative fraction. The J gene is TRBJ1-1, the V gene TRBV18; unclear D gene. CDR3 in amino acids: CASSPKPENTEAFF. The DNA of the CDR3 is TGTGCCAGCTCACCAAAGCCGGAGAACACTGAAGCTTTCTTT.